A single T cell receptor (beta chain) is shown here with its context. The antigen is undetermined. This sample is part of a study of T cell responses to AZD1222 COVID-19 vaccine. TCRdb's table, derived via immunoSEQ multiplex PCR, lists solely in-frame clones and lacks some. This sample yields some 180,000 clones, of which 85% to 95% are seen a single time; roughly 1.4% belongs to the top ten. Study outcomes and limitations: Donors were chiefly white British, with a greater number of females, and clonal diversity was perhaps underestimated. Of the AZD1222 recipients, only six or seven were seropositive at baseline. Receipt of two AZD1222 doses was followed by a rise in Spike-specific TCR breadth and depth. Repertoire collection took place solely once the T cell response had peaked.

The TCR sequence derives from an adult in good health. The sample was peripheral blood, taken on day 0 of AZD1222 vaccination.

The CDR3 here is CASSRTGEREPQHF. CDR3 bases: TGTGCCAGCAGTAGAACAGGGGAGAGGGAGCCCCAGCATTTT. This rearrangement joins TRBV27 to TRBJ1-5; 7 bases are shared with TRBD1. Germline V gives CDR1 MNHEY, CDR2 SMNVEV (reference sequence). V shed 5 bases, J shed 8 bases, and the junction held 9 bases outside the gene matches. This CDR3 spans 14 amino acids.